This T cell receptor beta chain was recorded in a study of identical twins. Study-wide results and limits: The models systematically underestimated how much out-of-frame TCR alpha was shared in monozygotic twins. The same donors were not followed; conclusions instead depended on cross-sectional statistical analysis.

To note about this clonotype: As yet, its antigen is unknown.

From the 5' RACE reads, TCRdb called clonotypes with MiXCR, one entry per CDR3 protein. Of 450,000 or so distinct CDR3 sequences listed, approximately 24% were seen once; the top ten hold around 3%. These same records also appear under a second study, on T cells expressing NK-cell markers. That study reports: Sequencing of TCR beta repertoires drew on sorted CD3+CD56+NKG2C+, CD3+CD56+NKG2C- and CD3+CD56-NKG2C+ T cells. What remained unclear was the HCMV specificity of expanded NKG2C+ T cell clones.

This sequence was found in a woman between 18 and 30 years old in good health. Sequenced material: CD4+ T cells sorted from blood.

Written as DNA, the CDR3 is TGCGCCAGCAGTCTCGGCAGGGTGTCCTACTACGAGCAGTACTTC. Translation gives CASSLGRVSYYEQYF. The rearrangement joins TRBV5-1 to TRBJ2-7, with a tentative D call TRBD1 (5 bases). The CDR3 totals 15 residues. The V gene's germline CDR1 is SGHRS and CDR2 YFSETQ. V was shortened by 5 bases and J by 3 bases, with 18 bases between the two germline ends.